The sequence of this T cell receptor beta chain was determined in a study of blood T cell dynamics during melanoma immunotherapy (dated by TCRdb to 2018 to 2020). Notes on the research overall: Patients with metastatic melanoma were treated with first-line pembrolizumab or nivolumab plus ipilimumab as standard of care in the United Kingdom. To identify early correlates of response, the study profiled peripheral T cell receptor repertoires in patients with metastatic melanoma before and after one cycle of checkpoint inhibitor therapy. Consecutive patients formed a training cohort, and a further independent group of patients from the same centre was pooled into an external validation set.

What the authors observed across the whole study: The relatively small sample size was acknowledged as a potential limitation on generalization of the results. The study could not determine whether the T cell clones driving repertoire changes were melanoma-specific or reflected general immune activation. A bifurcated reorganization of the PBMC repertoire at W3, with increased clonality or increased diversity, was observed in patients who later achieved disease control, unlike in progressors.

The sample's time point, from its label and the paper: pre-treatment baseline. Blood was sampled before treatment (T0) and at week 3 (W3), after the first cycle of checkpoint blockade. Except for two patients with rapid clinical progression, response was assessed 12 weeks after the first infusion by RECIST 1.1; disease control meant complete response, partial response or stable disease. Patients with prior systemic cancer treatment, concomitant immunosuppressant therapy or synchronous other active malignancies were excluded. To track both circulating cells and T cell turnover, TCR beta was sequenced from bulk PBMC as well as from plasma cell-free DNA. Lymphoprep and SepMate tubes were used to isolate PBMC from blood, and red cell lysis was then performed. DNA from PBMC and sorted T cell subsets was extracted with QIAamp DNA Blood Mini kits. Turning to this clone: Which antigen it targets is not known. No clone much larger than this one lies a single base away; base qualities are absent.

A fixed 350 ng of DNA was loaded for every bulk PBMC sample. The immunoSEQ TCRb Assay kit was used according to manufacturer instructions to amplify TCR beta CDR3 sequences from genomic DNA. The KAPA Library Quantification Kit for Illumina platforms was used to quantify the pooled libraries by qPCR. Sequencing of the pooled libraries was done on an Illumina NextSeq 500, with clustering at about 0.6-1.1 pM. For the original study's pipeline: The TCR data were analyzed using immunoSEQ ANALYZER and the R LymphoSeq package. A rearrangement efficiency score was calculated as productive divided by the sum of productive and non-productive CDR3 sequences. Clonality was measured with the Gini coefficient and diversity with the Renyi index at alpha=1, compared pairwise between timepoints within each patient. Clonal relatedness used an edit distance of 3, and repertoire similarity used the Bhattacharyya coefficient, both computed in LymphoSeq. To classify response, a linear discriminant analysis based on week-3 changes in clonality and diversity was built using the R MASS and caret packages. Not all clones reach the TCRdb copy of this immuneACCESS table, which keeps in-frame sequences only. Checked studies attribute under half of the gap to unresolved V genes and leave the rest unexplained. The DNA was the basis for D and trimming; V, J and clone size are from that table. The sample yields 9,500 to 11,000 clones; roughly nine tenths were counted once. The ten largest clones represent 10% of the sample.

V and J are truncated by 1 base and 0 bases respectively, leaving an intervening sequence of 6 bases. Taken from the germline V gene (reference sequence), the CDR1 and CDR2 loops are SEHNR and FQNEAQ. Including the terminal cysteine and phenylalanine, the CDR3 comprises 14 residues. The entry retains the CDR3 DNA only, 42 bases that are in frame from base 1. The chain is encoded by TRBV7-9 joined to TRBJ1-1; no D gene is confidently identified. The clonotype originates from a human donor with melanoma. The sample consisted of blood, taken from a patient treated with checkpoint blockade. The encoded CDR3 is CASSLGGLNTEAFF. The nucleotide sequence reads TGTGCCAGCAGCTTAGGTGGGCTGAACACTGAAGCTTTCTTT.